This record looks at one T cell receptor (beta chain) sequence and its context. This specimen belongs to a study of blood T cell repertoires in COVID-19. The germline gives CDR1 GTSNPN, CDR2 SVGIG (reference sequence). CDR3 length equals 14 residues. V lost 4 bases, J lost 4 bases, and 8 bases stayed unmatched. Using immunoSEQ multiplex PCR, the repertoire was profiled, and TCRdb retains in-frame clones only, with some absent. The repertoire includes about 120,000 clones, roughly nine tenths of them detected once, and around 30% sits in the top ten. The chain links TRBV30 to TRBJ2-5; 8 bases align to TRBD1. The source is a man in his sixties or seventies with active or convalescent COVID-19. The sequencing sample was made of peripheral blood. The DNA for the CDR3 is TGTGCCTGGATTAGACAGGGGATGGGAGAGACCCAGTACTTC. It yields the protein CAWIRQGMGETQYF. Together with reference TRBV30 and TRBJ2-5, the CDR3 gives the full variable domain: SQTIHQWPATLVQPVGSPLSLECTVEGTSNPNLYWYRQAAGRGLQLLFYSVGIGQISSEVPQNLSASRPQDRQFILSSKKLLLSDSGFYLCAWIRQGMGETQYFGPGTRLLVL.